This T cell receptor (beta chain) was recorded in a study of glioma-infiltrating T cells after dendritic cell vaccination. Findings and caveats of the study: Longer survival after dendritic cell vaccination followed higher pretreatment TIL content.

The protocol was immunoSEQ multiplex PCR, while the TCRdb copy is restricted to in-frame clones and leaves out a portion. Of around 100,000 clones listed, roughly 76% are singletons. The sample holds a few counts of this clone. What it binds is unknown. V dropped 4 bases and J dropped 1; count of bases not matched to a gene: 4. The CDR3 covers 16 residues. Germline V gene sequence: CDR1 SGHRS, CDR2 YFSETQ. This TCR came from a human donor with glioblastoma. The chain links TRBV5-1 to TRBJ2-2; 10 bases agree with TRBD1. This sample comprised blood, obtained before dendritic cell vaccination. The CDR3 DNA sequence: TGCGCCAGCAGCGCGACAGGGGGCGGGAACACCGGGGAGCTGTTTTTT. Protein: CASSATGGGNTGELFF.